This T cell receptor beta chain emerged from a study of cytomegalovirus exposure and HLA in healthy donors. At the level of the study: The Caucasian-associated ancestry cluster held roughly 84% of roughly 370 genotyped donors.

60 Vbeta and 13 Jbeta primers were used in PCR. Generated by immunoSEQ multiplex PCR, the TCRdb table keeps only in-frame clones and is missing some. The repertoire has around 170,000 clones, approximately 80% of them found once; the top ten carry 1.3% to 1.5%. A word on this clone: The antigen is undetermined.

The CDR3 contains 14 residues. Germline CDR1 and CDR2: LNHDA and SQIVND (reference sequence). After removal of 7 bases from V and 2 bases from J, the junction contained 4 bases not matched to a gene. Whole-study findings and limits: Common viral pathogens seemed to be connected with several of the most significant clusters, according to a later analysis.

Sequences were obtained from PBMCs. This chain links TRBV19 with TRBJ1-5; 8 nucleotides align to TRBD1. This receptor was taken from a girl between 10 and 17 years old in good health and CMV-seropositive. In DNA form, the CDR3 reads TGTGCCAGTACCGCGGACAGGGGCAATCAGCCCCAGCATTTT. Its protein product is CASTADRGNQPQHF.